This is a list of T cell receptor beta chains from one sample in a study of STAT5B mutations in CD4+ large granular lymphocyte leukemia. The repertoire was sequenced with immunoSEQ multiplex PCR; TCRdb's copy has only in-frame clones and lacks some. The sample includes 40,000 to 50,000 clones, about four fifths of them seen just once. Sequencing used CD4+ T cells from blood buffy coats. The receptors shown here come from a human donor in good health. CDR3s include the opening cysteine and the closing phenylalanine or tryptophan. The order of the fields is clone size, V gene, CDR3 length, J gene, D gene, CDR3 protein, CDR3 DNA. D genes are given only for firm matches. Not every row has a clone size; where given, it reads once, few, many or a size class.

size: NA; V: TRBV5-1; length: 16; J: TRBJ1-4; D: NA; CDR3: CASSLVSGEKDEKLFF; DNA: TGCGCCAGCAGCTTGGTTTCCGGGGAGAAGGATGAAAAACTGTTTTTT
size: NA; V: TRBV15; length: 15; J: TRBJ1-1; D: NA; CDR3: CATSGGDWKNTEAFF; DNA: TGTGCCACCAGCGGGGGGGACTGGAAGAACACTGAAGCTTTCTTT
size: NA; V: TRBV4-2; length: 16; J: TRBJ2-7; D: TRBD1; CDR3: CASSQQEGTGTYGQYF; DNA: TGTGCCAGCAGCCAACAGGAAGGGACAGGGACCTACGGGCAGTACTTC
size: NA; V: TRBV14; length: 13; J: TRBJ1-2; D: NA; CDR3: CASSRLRATGYTF; DNA: TGTGCCAGCAGCCGCCTCAGGGCGACTGGCTACACCTTC
size: NA; V: TRBV6-1; length: 14; J: TRBJ2-1; D: NA; CDR3: CASSEGGGADEQFF; DNA: TGTGCCAGCAGTGAAGGTGGCGGGGCAGATGAGCAGTTCTTC
size: NA; V: TRBV19; length: 16; J: TRBJ1-5; D: TRBD1; CDR3: CASSIRDRASAQPQHF; DNA: TGTGCCAGTAGTATACGGGACAGGGCTAGCGCTCAGCCCCAGCATTTT
size: NA; V: TRBV5-1; length: 13; J: TRBJ2-5; D: TRBD2; CDR3: CASKWTSEETQYF; DNA: TGCGCCAGCAAATGGACTAGCGAAGAGACCCAGTACTTC
size: NA; V: TRBV7-3; length: 13; J: TRBJ2-7; D: NA; CDR3: CASSPGGSYEQYF; DNA: TGTGCCAGCAGTCCTGGTGGGAGCTACGAGCAGTACTTC
size: NA; V: TRBV9; length: 16; J: TRBJ2-3; D: NA; CDR3: CASSVGRGRGTDTQYF; DNA: TGTGCCAGCAGCGTAGGGCGGGGGCGCGGCACAGATACGCAGTATTTT
size: NA; V: TRBV7-2; length: 13; J: TRBJ2-1; D: NA; CDR3: CASSLQPFYEQFF; DNA: TGTGCCAGCAGCTTACAACCGTTTTATGAGCAGTTCTTC
size: NA; V: TRBV6-1; length: 16; J: TRBJ1-1; D: NA; CDR3: CASSEGMPLANTEAFF; DNA: TGTGCCAGCAGTGAAGGTATGCCTTTGGCGAACACTGAAGCTTTCTTT
size: NA; V: TRBV2; length: 14; J: TRBJ2-7; D: NA; CDR3: CASSGSGGPYEQYF; DNA: TGTGCCAGCAGTGGTTCCGGGGGGCCTTACGAGCAGTACTTC
size: NA; V: TRBV5-1; length: 16; J: TRBJ2-1; D: TRBD2; CDR3: CASRLFASGGGNEQFF; DNA: TGCGCCAGCAGGCTCTTTGCTAGCGGGGGTGGCAATGAGCAGTTCTTC
size: NA; V: TRBV9; length: 15; J: TRBJ2-2; D: TRBD1; CDR3: CASTPDRGNAGELFF; DNA: TGTGCCAGCACCCCAGACAGGGGGAACGCCGGGGAGCTGTTTTTT
size: NA; V: TRBV4-2; length: 15; J: TRBJ2-7; D: TRBD2; CDR3: CASSPLAGASYEQYF; DNA: TGTGCCAGCAGCCCACTAGCGGGGGCCTCCTACGAGCAGTACTTC
size: NA; V: TRBV7-2; length: 16; J: TRBJ2-2; D: NA; CDR3: CASSLGTRGWTGELFF; DNA: TGTGCCAGCAGCTTAGGCACTAGGGGATGGACCGGGGAGCTGTTTTTT
size: NA; V: TRBV28; length: 13; J: TRBJ1-1; D: NA; CDR3: CASSLWGGTEAFF; DNA: TGTGCCAGCAGTTTATGGGGGGGCACTGAAGCTTTCTTT
size: NA; V: TRBV7-9; length: 15; J: TRBJ2-1; D: TRBD2; CDR3: CASSQGTSGVNEQFF; DNA: TGTGCCAGCAGCCAGGGGACTAGCGGAGTGAATGAGCAGTTCTTC
size: NA; V: TRBV19; length: 15; J: TRBJ2-3; D: NA; CDR3: CASSPGGRRTDTQYF; DNA: TGTGCCAGTAGTCCCGGAGGGCGACGCACAGATACGCAGTATTTT
size: NA; V: TRBV4-1; length: 14; J: TRBJ1-4; D: NA; CDR3: CASSPVGANEKLFF; DNA: TGCGCCAGCAGCCCCGTCGGGGCAAATGAAAAACTGTTTTTT
size: few; V: TRBV6-5; length: 12; J: TRBJ1-2; D: TRBD1; CDR3: CASREQGYGYTF; DNA: TGTGCCAGCAGGGAACAGGGGTATGGCTACACCTTC
size: NA; V: TRBV5-1; length: 17; J: TRBJ1-3; D: NA; CDR3: CASSLAPRGYSGNTIYF; DNA: TGCGCCAGCAGCTTGGCCCCCAGGGGTTACTCTGGAAACACCATATATTTT
size: NA; V: TRBV9; length: 16; J: TRBJ2-7; D: TRBD2; CDR3: CASSGGTSGTSYEQYF; DNA: TGTGCCAGCAGCGGCGGGACTAGCGGGACCTCCTACGAGCAGTACTTC
size: once; V: TRBV29-1; length: 16; J: TRBJ1-1; D: TRBD1; CDR3: CSVEDRGPSMNTEAFF; DNA: TGCAGCGTCGAGGACAGGGGGCCCTCGATGAACACTGAAGCTTTCTTT
size: NA; V: TRBV6-5; length: 14; J: TRBJ2-7; D: NA; CDR3: CASSSSGHLYEQYF; DNA: TGTGCCAGCAGTTCCTCGGGACATCTATACGAGCAGTACTTC
size: NA; V: TRBV6-6; length: 13; J: TRBJ1-2; D: TRBD1; CDR3: CASSLTGEYGYTF; DNA: TGTGCCAGCAGCTTGACAGGGGAGTATGGCTACACCTTC